The 4 T cell receptor beta chains given below trace back to one sample, sequenced in a study of shared clonotypes between healthy human individuals. The table came from immunoSEQ multiplex PCR; TCRdb's copy has only in-frame clones and leaves some out. The sample lists about half a million clones; approximately 81% were seen once. Sample: PBMCs. These receptor sequences come from a middle-aged woman in good health. Some clones in this sample may be carry-over from other donors' samples.

The V call is TRBV13, the J call TRBJ2-1; 7 bases are shared with TRBD1. The J segment lost 1 base and the V segment lost 7 bases, leaving 1 base of the junction unmatched. Per germline, CDR1 PRHDT and CDR2 FYEKMQ (reference sequence). This CDR3 spans 13 amino acids. CDR3 DNA: TGTGCCAGCACGGACAGGTCCTACAATGAGCAGTTCTTC. This encodes CASTDRSYNEQFF.

This chain joins TRBV7-2 and TRBJ2-5; possibly TRBD1 or TRBD2 for D (6 bases each). Germline V gives CDR1 SGHTA, CDR2 FQGNSA. Trimming removed 4 bases from V and 5 bases from J, with 14 bases in between. The CDR3 extends over 14 amino acids. The CDR3 DNA follows: TGTGCCAGCAGCTCTCGACAGGAGGGGGAGACCCAGTACTTC. Translation gives CASSSRQEGETQYF. Together with reference TRBV7-2 and TRBJ2-5, the CDR3 gives the full variable domain: GAGVSQSPSNKVTEKGKDVELRCDPISGHTALYWYRQSLGQGLEFLIYFQGNSAPDKSGLPSDRFSAERTGGSVSTLTIQRTQQEDSAVYLCASSSRQEGETQYFGPGTRLLVL.

The chain links TRBV29-1 to TRBJ1-1; possible D gene TRBD1, 5 bases. Trimming took off 4 bases at V and 1 base at J, with 10 bases between the two ends. The CDR3 has 13 amino acids. The germline gives CDR1 SQVTM, CDR2 ANQGSEA. The CDR3 DNA is TGCAGCGTTGGACAGCACCAGAACACTGAAGCTTTCTTT. It specifies CSVGQHQNTEAFF.

The V call is TRBV5-4, the J call TRBJ2-7, with TRBD1 as a possible D gene (6 bases). V was cut by 0 bases and J by 3 bases, with 13 bases left in between. CDR1 and CDR2 (germline): SGHNT, YYREEE (reference sequence). CDR3 size: 15 residues. CDR3 coding DNA: TGTGCCAGCAGCTTGGGCCAGGGGATTTACTACGAGCAGTACTTC. It is translated as CASSLGQGIYYEQYF.